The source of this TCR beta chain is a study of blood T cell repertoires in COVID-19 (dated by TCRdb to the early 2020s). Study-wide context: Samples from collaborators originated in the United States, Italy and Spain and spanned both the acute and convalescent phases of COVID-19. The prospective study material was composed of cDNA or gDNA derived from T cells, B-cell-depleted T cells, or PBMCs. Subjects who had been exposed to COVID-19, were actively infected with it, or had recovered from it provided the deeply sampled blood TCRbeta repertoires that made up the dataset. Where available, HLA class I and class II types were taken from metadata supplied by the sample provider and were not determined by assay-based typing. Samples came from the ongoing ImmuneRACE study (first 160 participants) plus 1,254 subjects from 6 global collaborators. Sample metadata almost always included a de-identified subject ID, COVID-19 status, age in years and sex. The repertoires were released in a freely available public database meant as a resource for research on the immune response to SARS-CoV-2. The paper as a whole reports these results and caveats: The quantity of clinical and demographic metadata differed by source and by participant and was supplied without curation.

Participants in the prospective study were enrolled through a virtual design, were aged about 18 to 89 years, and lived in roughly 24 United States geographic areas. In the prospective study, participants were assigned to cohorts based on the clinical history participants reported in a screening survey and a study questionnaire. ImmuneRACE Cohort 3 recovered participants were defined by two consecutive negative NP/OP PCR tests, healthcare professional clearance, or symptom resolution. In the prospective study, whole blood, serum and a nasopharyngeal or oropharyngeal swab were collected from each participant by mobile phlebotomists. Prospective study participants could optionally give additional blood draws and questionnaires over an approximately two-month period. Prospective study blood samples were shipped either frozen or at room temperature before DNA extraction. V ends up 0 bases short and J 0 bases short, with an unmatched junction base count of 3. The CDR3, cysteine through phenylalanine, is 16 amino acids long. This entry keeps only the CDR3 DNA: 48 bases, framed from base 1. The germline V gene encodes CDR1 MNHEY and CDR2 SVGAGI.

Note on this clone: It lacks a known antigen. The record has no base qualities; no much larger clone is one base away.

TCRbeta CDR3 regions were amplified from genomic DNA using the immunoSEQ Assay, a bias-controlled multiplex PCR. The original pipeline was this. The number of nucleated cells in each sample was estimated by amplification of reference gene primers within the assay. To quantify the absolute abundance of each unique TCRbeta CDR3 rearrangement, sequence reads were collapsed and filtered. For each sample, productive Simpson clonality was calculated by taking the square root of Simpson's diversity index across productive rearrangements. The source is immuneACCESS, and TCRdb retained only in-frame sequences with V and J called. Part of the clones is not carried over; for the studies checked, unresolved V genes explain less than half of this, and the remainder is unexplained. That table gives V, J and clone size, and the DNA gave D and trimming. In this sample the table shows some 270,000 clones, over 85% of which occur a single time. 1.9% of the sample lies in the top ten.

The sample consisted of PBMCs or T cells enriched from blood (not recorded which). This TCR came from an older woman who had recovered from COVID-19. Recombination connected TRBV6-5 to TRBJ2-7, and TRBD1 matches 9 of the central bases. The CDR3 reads CASSYSGQGYSYEQYF. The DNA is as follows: TGTGCCAGCAGTTACTCGGGACAGGGATACTCCTACGAGCAGTACTTC.